This T cell receptor beta chain was identified during a study of blood T cell repertoires in COVID-19. With V trimmed by 5 bases and J by 5 bases, 8 bases remained unmatched. CDR1 and CDR2 from the germline V gene are KGHSH and LQKENI. The CDR3 sequence is 14 residues long. TCRdb keeps only in-frame clones here, not all; method: immunoSEQ multiplex PCR. The sample lists about 320,000 clones; around 90% were seen once. Material for sequencing was PBMCs or T cells enriched from blood (not recorded which). V is TRBV18 and J is TRBJ2-7; TRBD1 aligns across 8 bases. This TCR derives from a man between 60 and 75 years old who had recovered from COVID-19. CDR3 in DNA: TGTGCCAGCTCAACGACAGGGGTCGTCGACGAGCAGTACTTC. This sequence encodes CASSTTGVVDEQYF.